This TCR beta chain came from a study of long-term antiretroviral therapy in people with HIV. CDR3 size: 14 residues. Trimming took off 2 bases at V and 1 base at J, with 7 bases between the two ends. Germline CDR1 is SGHTA and CDR2 is FQGTGA. Run at survey level, the immunoSEQ assay was version v3.0. The assay was immunoSEQ multiplex PCR, and TCRdb's table has in-frame clones only and misses some. The sample lists about 50,000 clones, about 80% occurring once. General study results and limits: Repertoires in HIV (unlike those of controls) had narrower CDR3 length ranges.

Comment on this clone: The antigen is unknown.

The sequence was obtained from a woman aged 18-29 years with HIV. V usage is TRBV7-3 and J usage is TRBJ2-3; D call uncertain. Sequencing was performed on unsorted PBMCs, taken 0.8 years after starting antiretroviral therapy. The CDR3 nucleotides are TGTGCCAGCAGCTTAGGATTACGCACAGATACGCAGTATTTT. Its protein product is CASSLGLRTDTQYF.